These 4 T cell receptor beta chains were all obtained from the same sample, sequenced in a study of CD4 T cells in relation to SARS-CoV-2 and coronaviruses. Produced via immunoSEQ multiplex PCR; TCRdb's table is partial and in-frame only. The table records some 20,000 clones, about 72% of them present only once. CD4+ T cells from unexposed donors were obtained before the COVID-19 pandemic (2011-2018). Isolation of CD4+ T cells took place after about 9 days in culture. Their recognized antigens are unknown. Sequencing input: CD4+ T cells from PBMCs, cultured in vitro. All receptors come from a human donor in good health.

The V and J genes are TRBV6-2 or TRBV6-3 and TRBJ1-2, with 7 bases identical to TRBD1. The germline V gene has CDR1 MNHEY and CDR2 SVGEGT. This CDR3 comprises 15 residues. The J segment lost 5 bases and the V segment lost 2 bases, leaving 8 bases of the junction unmatched. The CDR3, as DNA: TGTGCCAGCAGTTACGAAGCAGGGGGAGGTTATGGCTACACCTTC. Translated: CASSYEAGGGYGYTF.

This chain uses TRBV3-1 (or the pseudogene TRBV3-2) with TRBJ1-6; no reliable D call. Trimming pared 1 base from V and 14 bases from J, leaving 12 bases between. The CDR3 runs 13 residues. Germline V lookup: CDR1 LGHDT, CDR2 YNNKEL (reference sequence). DNA for the CDR3: TGTGCCAGCAGCCAAGGGGAGATCCCCACCCTCCACTTT. Translated: CASSQGEIPTLHF.

This clone was detected a few times. J is TRBJ2-5 and V is TRBV19, with 12 bases matching TRBD2. The V and J ends lost 3 bases and 2 bases, in that order; junction bases with no gene match: 4. This CDR3 comprises 16 residues. CDR1 and CDR2 from the germline V gene are LNHDA and SQIVND (reference sequence). The CDR3 loop is CASSMTSGSRQETQYF. DNA of the CDR3: TGTGCCAGTAGTATGACTAGCGGGAGTAGGCAAGAGACCCAGTACTTC.

The chain links TRBV20-1 to TRBJ2-2, with TRBD1 matching 11 bases. Germline V CDR1 and CDR2: DFQATT, SNEGSKA (reference sequence). The CDR3 contains 13 residues. Trimming took 5 bases from V and 12 from J; bases not matched to a gene: 8. This chain's CDR3 is CSAGGQGARKLFF. In nucleotides, the CDR3 is TGCAGTGCTGGTGGACAGGGGGCACGGAAGCTGTTTTTT.